This record covers a single T cell receptor (beta chain). Authors' data handling: Reference gene primer amplification gave estimated nucleated cell counts. TCRdb keeps only in-frame clones here, not all; method: immunoSEQ multiplex PCR. D and trimming were read from the DNA, whereas the V and J calls and clone size are those reported in that table. The repertoire holds tens of thousands of clones, with around 83% as singletons. The V gene lost 4 bases and the J gene lost 6 bases, with 10 bases spanning the gap. The CDR3 spans 13 residues. The entry originates in a study of blood T cell repertoires in COVID-19. Study-wide context: PBMCs, B-cell-depleted T cells, or T cells provided the cDNA or gDNA that made up the material.

The TCR was taken from a woman in her sixties with acute or convalescent COVID-19. V gene TRBV12-3 or TRBV12-4 combines with J gene TRBJ2-1; weak D call: TRBD1 (6 bases). Sequencing was performed on peripheral blood. This CDR3 reads CASSSPRGNEQFF. As DNA, the CDR3 is TGTGCCAGCAGTTCCCCCAGGGGCAATGAGCAGTTCTTC.